The 24 T cell receptor beta chains below were found in one sample sequenced in a study of blood T cell repertoires in COVID-19. The protocol was immunoSEQ multiplex PCR, while the TCRdb copy is restricted to in-frame clones and leaves out a portion. The table includes roughly 520,000 clones, roughly 90% detected once. The specimen was PBMCs or T cells enriched from blood (not recorded which). The source of these receptors is a woman aged 40 to 49 who had recovered from COVID-19.

This clone turned up a few times. This chain uses TRBV7-2 with TRBJ2-3; 11 nucleotides match TRBD2. The CDR3 is 14 amino acids. Germline CDR1 reads SGHTA; CDR2 reads FQGNSA. V dropped 7 bases and J dropped 5; count of bases not matched to a gene: 5. CDR3 sequence (DNA): TGTGCCAGCATCCGTGGACTAGCGGGAGATACGCAGTATTTT. This sequence encodes CASIRGLAGDTQYF.

Worth noting for this clone: Other nucleotide sequences in the sample specify the same CDR3. The V gene is TRBV3-1 (or the pseudogene TRBV3-2), the J gene TRBJ2-2; unclear D gene. Trimming pared 1 base from V and 4 bases from J, leaving 4 bases between. The germline CDR1 and CDR2 sequences are LGHDT and YNNKEL (reference sequence). The CDR3 spans 13 residues. The CDR3 DNA sequence: TGTGCCAGCAGCCAAGTCTCCACCGGGGAGCTGTTTTTT. As protein: CASSQVSTGELFF.

This clone was detected a few times. The V call is TRBV19, the J call TRBJ2-2, with a tentative D call TRBD1 (5 bases). V lost 1 base, J lost 4 bases, and 10 bases lay in between. CDR3 length: 15 amino acids. Per germline, CDR1 LNHDA and CDR2 SQIVND (reference sequence). Written as DNA, the CDR3 is TGTGCCAGTAGTATAGTGCCAGGGATCACCGGGGAGCTGTTTTTT. Amino acids: CASSIVPGITGELFF.

This clone has only a few counts. The chain links TRBV29-1 to TRBJ1-2, with 8 bases aligning to TRBD1. CDR3 length: 13 residues. Per germline, CDR1 SQVTM and CDR2 ANQGSEA. The trim removed 4 bases at V and 8 bases at J, leaving 9 bases unmatched. The CDR3 coding sequence is TGCAGCGTTGGGTCCAGGGGGCAGGGAGGCTACACCTTC. Translated: CSVGSRGQGGYTF.

The J gene is TRBJ2-3, the V gene TRBV18, with a weak D call TRBD1 (5 bases). V lost 2 bases, J lost 10 bases, and 13 bases lay in between. Germline-derived CDR1 and CDR2 are KGHSH and LQKENI. The CDR3 is 13 amino acids. CDR3 coding DNA: TGTGCCAGCTCACCATCCAGGGAACTACCGCAGTATTTT. Translating it yields CASSPSRELPQYF. Supplemented by reference TRBV18 and TRBJ2-3, the full variable domain reads NAGVMQNPRHLVRRRGQEARLRCSPMKGHSHVYWYRQLPEEGLKFMVYLQKENIIDESGMPKERFSAEFPKEGPSILRIQQVVRGDSAAYFCASSPSRELPQYFGPGTRLTVL.

The chain is built from TRBV27 and TRBJ1-2; TRBD1 might be the D (6 bases). The V gene's germline CDR1 is MNHEY and CDR2 SMNVEV (reference sequence). This CDR3 has 13 amino acids. Trimming removed 6 bases at V and 6 bases at J, with 14 bases between. CDR3 in DNA: TGTGCCAGCAGGCAGGGGATAAGGGATGGCTACACCTTC. Translation gives CASRQGIRDGYTF.

V is TRBV4-2 and J is TRBJ1-6; D may be TRBD1 (6 bases). Trimming took off 3 bases at V and 5 bases at J, with 8 bases between the two ends. CDR1 is LGHNA and CDR2 is YNFKEQ in the germline V gene. There are 14 residues in the CDR3. The CDR3: CASSQGHNNSPLHF. Written as DNA, the CDR3 is TGTGCCAGCAGCCAGGGACACAATAATTCACCCCTCCACTTT.

The V and J genes are TRBV25-1 and TRBJ2-4, with 12 bases lining up with TRBD2. The length of the CDR3 is 16 residues. Trimming at V came to 6 bases and at J to 5 bases, leaving 8 bases not matched to a gene. CDR1 and CDR2 (germline): MGHDK, SYGVNS. Written as DNA, the CDR3 is TGTGCCAGCAGGAGGCTAGCGGGAGGGCGCGAAAACATTCAGTACTTC. Its translation is CASRRLAGGRENIQYF.

The chain is built from TRBV2 and TRBJ2-5; TRBD1 matches at 9 bases. The CDR3 extends over 14 amino acids. The germline gives CDR1 SNHLY, CDR2 FYNNEI. After removal of 8 bases from V and 4 bases from J, the junction contained 8 bases not matched to a gene. CDR3 bases: TGTGCCAGCGGAAGGACAGGGGAGGGAGAGACCCAGTACTTC. Its translation: CASGRTGEGETQYF.

This chain joins TRBV10-1 and TRBJ2-1; D perhaps matches TRBD2 (6 bases). Germline V gene sequence: CDR1 WNHNN, CDR2 SYGVQD (reference sequence). The CDR3 sequence is 14 residues long. The V end lost 4 bases, the J end lost 10 bases, and 17 bases lay between the germline ends. CDR3 amino acids: CASSGTTPRREQFF. The CDR3 nucleotides read TGCGCCAGCAGTGGGACTACTCCCCGACGGGAGCAGTTCTTC.

This chain connects TRBV29-1 to TRBJ2-1, with 8 bases that match TRBD2. The junction had 5 bases not matched to a gene; V was cut back by 6 bases and J by 4 bases. Germline loops: CDR1 SQVTM, CDR2 ANQGSEA. The CDR3 is 13 residues long. The CDR3 bases are TGCAGCGTGGGCGGGAGGAATTACAATGAGCAGTTCTTC. Translated, it gives CSVGGRNYNEQFF.

On this clone: Other DNA sequences in the sample encode the same CDR3. V and J are TRBV7-6 and TRBJ1-2; TRBD1 matches 9 bases. Germline V gene sequence: CDR1 SGHVS, CDR2 FNYEAQ. The junction had 0 bases not matched to a gene; V was cut back by 1 base and J by 0 bases. The CDR3 has 15 amino acids. The CDR3 DNA follows: TGTGCCAGCAGCTTAGGGACAGGGGCTAACTATGGCTACACCTTC. Translated, it gives CASSLGTGANYGYTF.

The CDR3 is CASTVIPGQYNSPLHF. CDR3 in DNA: TGTGCCAGCACCGTTATACCGGGACAGTATAATTCACCCCTCCACTTT. This chain connects TRBV5-5 to TRBJ1-6, with TRBD1 matching over 7 bases. The CDR3 covers 16 residues. In germline, CDR1 is SGHKS, CDR2 YYEKEE (reference sequence). After removal of 6 bases from V and 4 bases from J, the junction contained 10 bases not matched to a gene.

As concerns this clone: This CDR3 is also generated by other DNA sequences in the sample. V and J are TRBV7-9 and TRBJ1-2; tentatively, D is TRBD1 (5 bases). V shed 5 bases and J shed 4 bases, with 11 bases lying between them. The CDR3 is 13 amino acids. CDR1 and CDR2 from the germline V gene are SEHNR and FQNEAQ (reference sequence). The CDR3 DNA is TGTGCCAGCAGCCCCCGGGGGAGCTATGGCTACACCTTC. Protein product: CASSPRGSYGYTF.

V is TRBV19 and J is TRBJ2-1, with 9 positions matching TRBD2. From germline, CDR1 is LNHDA and CDR2 SQIVND (reference sequence). J lost 2 bases, V lost 8 bases, and 4 bases had no gene match. The CDR3 is made up of 14 amino acids. The CDR3 spells CASGVAGAYNEQFF. In DNA form, the CDR3 reads TGTGCCAGTGGTGTAGCGGGAGCCTACAATGAGCAGTTCTTC. The full variable domain, with the rest looked up from reference TRBV19 and TRBJ2-1, is DGGITQSPKYLFRKEGQNVTLSCEQNLNHDAMYWYRQDPGQGLRLIYYSQIVNDFQKGDIAEGYSVSREKKESFPLTVTSAQKNPTAFYLCASGVAGAYNEQFFGPGTRLTVL.

V is TRBV7-9 and J is TRBJ1-1; D gene ambiguous. CDR1 and CDR2 from the germline V gene are SEHNR and FQNEAQ (reference sequence). The CDR3 is 13 residues long. Between the trimmed V and J ends, which lost 5 bases and 0 bases, there was a span of 7 bases. The CDR3 DNA sequence: TGTGCCAGCAGCCCGTTATTGAACACTGAAGCTTTCTTT. Translated: CASSPLLNTEAFF.

The rearrangement links TRBV19 to TRBJ1-1; the match to TRBD1 covers 11 bases. The CDR3 covers 17 residues. J gave up 0 bases and V 5 bases, and 8 bases lay outside the gene matches. Germline-derived CDR1 and CDR2 are LNHDA and SQIVND (reference sequence). The CDR3 reads CASSPRDRGIVNTEAFF. The CDR3 nucleotides read TGTGCCAGTAGTCCCCGGGACAGGGGGATTGTGAACACTGAAGCTTTCTTT.

The chain uses TRBV10-1 and TRBJ2-5; a weak D match, TRBD2 (5 bases). Trimming stripped 7 bases from V and 0 bases from J, with 9 bases between. This CDR3 has 13 residues. The germline gives CDR1 WNHNN, CDR2 SYGVQD (reference sequence). CDR3 residues: CASTDSDQETQYF. CDR3 bases: TGCGCCAGCACCGATAGCGACCAAGAGACCCAGTACTTC.

V and J are TRBV6-2 or TRBV6-3 and TRBJ2-7, with 11 positions matching TRBD1. Losses at the gene ends were 0 bases for V and 3 bases for J; bases not matched to a gene: 4. Germline V gives CDR1 MNHEY, CDR2 SVGEGT. The CDR3 totals 16 residues. The CDR3 is CASSYSGQGAYYEQYF. CDR3 in DNA: TGTGCCAGCAGTTACTCCGGACAGGGGGCTTACTACGAGCAGTACTTC.

V gene TRBV5-1 combines with J gene TRBJ2-7, with D perhaps TRBD2 (6 bases). Germline-derived CDR1 and CDR2 are SGHRS and YFSETQ. There are 15 residues in the CDR3. V lost 0 bases and J 3 bases, leaving 13 bases between the germline ends. The CDR3 nucleotides are TGCGCCAGCAGCTTGGAGGGACTCCCCCTCTACGAGCAGTACTTC. This translates into CASSLEGLPLYEQYF. The whole variable domain, filled in from reference TRBV5-1 and TRBJ2-7, reads KAGVTQTPRYLIKTRGQQVTLSCSPISGHRSVSWYQQTPGQGLQFLFEYFSETQRNKGNFPGRFSGRQFSNSRSEMNVSTLELGDSALYLCASSLEGLPLYEQYFGPGTRLTVT.

The J gene is TRBJ1-2, the V gene TRBV15; 7 bases are shared with TRBD1. The germline CDR1 and CDR2 sequences are LNHNV and YYDKDF (reference sequence). V shed 0 bases, J shed 0 bases, and the junction held 13 bases outside the gene matches. The length of the CDR3 is 19 residues. CDR3 region: CATSRDGKREGQTNYGYTF. CDR3 coding DNA: TGTGCCACCAGCAGAGACGGGAAAAGAGAGGGACAGACTAACTATGGCTACACCTTC. Full variable domain (rest looked up from reference TRBV15 and TRBJ1-2): DAMVIQNPRYQVTQFGKPVTLSCSQTLNHNVMYWYQQKSSQAPKLLFHYYDKDFNNEADTPDNFQSRRPNTSFCFLDIRSPGLGDTAMYLCATSRDGKREGQTNYGYTFGSGTRLTVV.

The rearrangement joins TRBV7-6 to TRBJ2-7, with 8 bases aligning to TRBD1. Germline CDR1 is SGHVS and CDR2 is FNYEAQ. Losses at the gene ends were 5 bases for V and 0 bases for J; bases not matched to a gene: 9. The CDR3 totals 16 residues. The CDR3: CASSGGFGTGSYEQYF. CDR3 coding DNA: TGTGCCAGCAGCGGCGGATTTGGGACAGGCTCCTACGAGCAGTACTTC.

The chain is built from TRBV7-2 and TRBJ2-7, with a tentative D call TRBD2 (6 bases). Trimming removed 1 base at V and 3 bases at J, with 10 bases between. CDR3 length: 14 amino acids. Germline-derived CDR1 and CDR2 are SGHTA and FQGNSA. CDR3 amino acids: CASSLEQGGYEQYF. The CDR3 DNA is TGTGCCAGCAGCTTAGAGCAGGGAGGCTACGAGCAGTACTTC.

DNA for the CDR3: TGTGCCAGCAGCTCGACAGGGACGAATGAAAAACTGTTTTTT. It encodes CASSSTGTNEKLFF. The chain uses TRBV9 and TRBJ1-4, with 7 bases aligning to TRBD1. After removal of 4 bases from V and 5 bases from J, the junction contained 5 bases not matched to a gene. Germline values: CDR1 SGDLS, CDR2 YYNGEE. The CDR3 has 14 residues.